Below are 6 T cell receptor beta chains sequenced from a single sample in a study of PD-L1 blockade in urothelial cancer. Sequencing used immunoSEQ multiplex PCR; TCRdb keeps in-frame clones, though not all of them. This sample has 40,000 or so clones; approximately 86% occur once, and the top ten carry roughly 23%. Time point given: peripheral blood 6 weeks after treatment start. The sample here was PBMCs, taken around atezolizumab (anti-PD-L1) treatment. The receptors shown here come from a man in his 60s with urothelial cancer.

The chain uses TRBV5-5 and TRBJ2-6; the D gene is possibly TRBD1 (6 bases). V lost 7 bases, J lost 0 bases, and 23 bases lay in between. The CDR3 sequence is 19 residues long. CDR1 SGHKS and CDR2 YYEKEE come from the germline V gene (reference sequence). The CDR3 sequence: CASQSIGTLPTSGANVLTF. CDR3 nucleotides: TGTGCCAGCCAATCCATCGGGACACTTCCAACCTCTGGGGCCAACGTCCTGACTTTC.

J is TRBJ2-3 and V is TRBV7-9; TRBD2 agrees at 11 bases. CDR3 size: 19 residues. V trimming: 5 bases; J trimming: 0 bases; junction bases outside the gene matches: 13. Germline V gene sequence: CDR1 SEHNR, CDR2 FQNEAQ (reference sequence). The CDR3 region has the DNA TGTGCCAGCAGCGTATCCATCCTACTAGCGGGGGAAAGCACAGATACGCAGTATTTT. Translated: CASSVSILLAGESTDTQYF.

This clone has a single count. V usage is TRBV2 and J usage is TRBJ1-2, with D maybe TRBD1 (5 bases). V was trimmed by 5 bases and J by 5 bases, leaving 12 bases between them. This CDR3 is built from 13 residues. Germline V lookup: CDR1 SNHLY, CDR2 FYNNEI. CDR3 region: CASSPTERYGYTF. CDR3 bases: TGTGCCAGCAGTCCGACAGAAAGATATGGCTACACCTTC.

J is TRBJ1-1 and V is TRBV7-2; the D gene is possibly TRBD1 (6 bases). Germline assignment: CDR1 SGHTA and CDR2 FQGNSA. V was clipped by 1 base and J by 6 bases, with 24 bases between them. The CDR3 runs to 18 residues. This chain's CDR3 is CASSLDAGPDRREPEAFF. DNA for the CDR3: TGTGCCAGCAGCTTAGATGCCGGACCGGACAGACGTGAACCTGAAGCTTTCTTT.

This clone was seen a handful of times. The genes are TRBV27 and TRBJ2-1; 8 positions agree with TRBD2. The CDR3 is 13 residues long. V was pared by 9 bases and J by 2 bases, with 3 bases of the junction left unmatched. From germline, CDR1 is MNHEY and CDR2 SMNVEV (reference sequence). The DNA for the CDR3 is TGTGCCAGTCAGCGGGAGCCCTACAATGAGCAGTTCTTC. It encodes CASQREPYNEQFF.

The J gene is TRBJ1-3, the V gene TRBV2, with no clear D. This CDR3 is 15 amino acids long. CDR1 and CDR2 (germline): SNHLY, FYNNEI. Trimming stripped 6 bases from V and 0 bases from J, with 12 bases between. The CDR3 region is CASRLQQSSGNTIYF. The CDR3 DNA reads as TGTGCCAGCAGGTTACAACAGTCCTCTGGAAACACCATATATTTT.